This passage covers 32 T cell receptor beta chains from one sample sequenced in a study of technical replicates of blood from a handful of donors. The data were produced by immunoSEQ multiplex PCR, yet TCRdb's version contains in-frame clones alone and is incomplete. Here the sample spans tens of thousands of clones, around 96% being singletons. The sequenced sample consisted of T cells isolated from PBMCs. These receptors were collected from a human donor in good health.

The genes are TRBV5-4 and TRBJ1-2; 8 bases agree with TRBD1. CDR1 is SGHNT, CDR2 YYREEE, per germline (reference sequence). V gave up 2 bases and J gave up 8 bases; unmatched junction bases: 11. This CDR3 comprises 15 residues. The CDR3 DNA sequence: TGTGCCAGCAGCTTACTACGCCAGGGGGCGGAAGGCTACACCTTC. This translates into CASSLLRQGAEGYTF.

This clone was observed once. The chain couples TRBV29-1 to TRBJ2-1, with 10 bases lining up with TRBD2. This CDR3 contains 16 residues. V shed 4 bases, J shed 3 bases, and the junction held 9 bases outside the gene matches. In germline, CDR1 is SQVTM, CDR2 ANQGSEA. CDR3 in amino acids: CSVGFIGTSVYNEQFF. CDR3 nucleotides: TGCAGCGTTGGGTTCATTGGGACTAGCGTCTACAATGAGCAGTTCTTC.

CDR3 DNA: TGTGCCAGCAGCCAGACTGGACAGGGGCAATCGAATGAGCAGTTCTTC. Its translation is CASSQTGQGQSNEQFF. The chain combines TRBV14 with TRBJ2-1; TRBD1 matches 9 bases. V lost 3 bases and J lost 7; bases outside the gene matches: 10. The CDR3 length is 16 residues. Per the germline V gene, CDR1 is SGHDN and CDR2 is FVKESK.

V and J are TRBV2 and TRBJ1-1; possibly TRBD1 for D (5 bases). The CDR3 loop spans 12 amino acids. Germline values: CDR1 SNHLY, CDR2 FYNNEI. The V end lost 8 bases, the J end lost 5 bases, and 12 bases lay between the germline ends. CDR3 region: CASFGGSTEAFF. CDR3 bases: TGTGCCAGCTTCGGGGGGAGTACTGAAGCTTTCTTT.

The V call is TRBV27, the J call TRBJ1-4; TRBD1 matches 8 bases. V lost 4 bases, J lost 6 bases, and 7 bases stayed unmatched. CDR3 length: 15 residues. Germline-derived CDR1 and CDR2 are MNHEY and SMNVEV (reference sequence). This CDR3 is CASSWAGGVDEKLFF. DNA of the CDR3: TGTGCCAGCAGTTGGGCAGGGGGCGTCGATGAAAAACTGTTTTTT.

The V gene is TRBV6-4, the J gene TRBJ2-1; D remains ambiguous. Germline CDR1 is MRHNA and CDR2 is SNTAGT. Trimming cost V 2 bases and J 2 bases, with 10 bases left between them. The CDR3 runs 15 residues. The CDR3 region is CASSDKIGPYNEQFF. As DNA, the CDR3 is TGTGCCAGCAGTGACAAAATTGGCCCCTACAATGAGCAGTTCTTC.

The chain is built from TRBV11-3 and TRBJ1-5; 7 positions agree with TRBD1. V lost 1 base to trimming and J lost 2 bases; unmatched junction nucleotides: 17. The CDR3 totals 20 residues. The germline V gene encodes CDR1 SGHNT and CDR2 YENEEA. CDR3 DNA sequence: TGTGCCAGCAGCTTAGGGGACACTGGACAGGAAGGGAAGGGCAATCAGCCCCAGCATTTT. Translation gives CASSLGDTGQEGKGNQPQHF.

This clone has only one observation. The V gene is TRBV6-5, the J gene TRBJ1-1; possibly TRBD1 for D (5 bases). This CDR3 spans 15 amino acids. Trimming removed 4 bases from V and 7 bases from J, with 19 bases in between. Germline V gene data show CDR1 as MNHEY and CDR2 as SVGAGI. CDR3 region: CASSWFAGGAGEAFF. In DNA, the CDR3 is TGTGCCAGCAGTTGGTTCGCTGGCGGGGCGGGTGAAGCTTTCTTT.

This clone was observed once. The chain links TRBV2 to TRBJ2-3; no definite D call. Looked up from germline, CDR1 is SNHLY and CDR2 is FYNNEI. The CDR3 totals 14 residues. CDR3 sequence (DNA): TGTGCTCAGCAGGCACCGATAAGCACAGATACGCAGTATTTT. It codes for CAQQAPISTDTQYF.

This clone was picked up one time. The chain employs TRBV15 and TRBJ2-1; D gene unclear. Trimming shortened V by 3 bases and J by 3 bases, and 12 bases separated the two germline ends. The CDR3 has 15 residues. Germline V gene sequence: CDR1 LNHNV, CDR2 YYDKDF (reference sequence). The CDR3 nucleotides read TGTGCCACCAGCAGGCCGGGTACGAACTACAATGAGCAGTTCTTC. Translated: CATSRPGTNYNEQFF.

This clone appeared once. The chain is built from TRBV6-1 and TRBJ2-1; a possible D gene is TRBD1 (6 bases). Per germline, CDR1 MNHNS and CDR2 SASEGT. V was shortened by 6 bases and J by 7 bases, with 16 bases between the two germline ends. This CDR3 is built from 14 residues. The DNA of the CDR3 is TGTGCCAGCAGCACAGGGTCGGACCCTAATGAGCAGTTCTTC. It codes for CASSTGSDPNEQFF.

This clone was observed once. J is TRBJ2-7 and V is TRBV11-3; D may be TRBD1 (6 bases). From germline, CDR1 is SGHNT and CDR2 YENEEA. Trimming took off 4 bases at V and 5 bases at J, with 9 bases between the two ends. The CDR3 length is 12 residues. The CDR3 here is CASSSRTDEQYF. As DNA, the CDR3 is TGTGCCAGCAGCTCCCGGACAGACGAGCAGTACTTC.

The V and J genes are TRBV5-8 and TRBJ1-5; TRBD1 matches 7 bases. The CDR3 has 13 residues. Germline CDR1 is SGHTS and CDR2 is YDEGEE. Trimming at V came to 2 bases and at J to 9 bases, leaving 5 bases not matched to a gene. CDR3 region: CASSFDREAPQHF. CDR3 in DNA: TGTGCCAGCAGCTTTGACAGGGAGGCGCCCCAGCATTTT. The entire variable domain, with the rest obtained from reference TRBV5-8 and TRBJ1-5, is as follows: EAGVTQSPTHLIKTRGQQATLRCSPISGHTSVYWYQQALGLGLQFLLWYDEGEERNRGNFPPRFSGRQFPNYSSELNVNALELEDSALYLCASSFDREAPQHFGDGTRLSIL.

This chain uses TRBV27 with TRBJ1-5; D possibly corresponds to TRBD1 (5 bases). The V gene lost 6 bases and the J gene lost 3 bases, with 21 bases spanning the gap. This CDR3 is built from 17 residues. Looked up from germline, CDR1 is MNHEY and CDR2 is SMNVEV (reference sequence). CDR3 region: CASRKSRAKTANQPQHF. CDR3 sequence (DNA): TGTGCCAGCAGAAAATCCAGGGCTAAAACGGCCAATCAGCCCCAGCATTTT.

The gene calls are TRBV6-1 and TRBJ2-5; D gene unclear. Germline V gives CDR1 MNHNS, CDR2 SASEGT. Trimming took 5 bases from V and 1 from J, leaving 14 bases between them. The CDR3 totals 15 residues. This chain's CDR3 is CASSFLDALQETQYF. CDR3 DNA sequence: TGTGCCAGCAGTTTTCTAGACGCCCTCCAAGAGACCCAGTACTTC.

The V gene is TRBV7-9, the J gene TRBJ1-1, with 8 bases that match TRBD1. This CDR3 comprises 16 residues. J was trimmed by 5 bases and V by 5 bases; bases with no gene match: 13. Germline assignment: CDR1 SEHNR and CDR2 FQNEAQ (reference sequence). The CDR3 is CASSRIPGQDGTEAFF. Here the CDR3 DNA reads TGTGCCAGCAGCAGAATTCCGGGACAGGATGGTACTGAAGCTTTCTTT.

The chain is built from TRBV11-2 and TRBJ2-1; 10 bases align to TRBD2. This CDR3 contains 16 residues. CDR1 and CDR2 from the germline V gene are SGHAT and FQNNGV. V shed 0 bases and J 6 bases; nucleotides not matched to a gene: 5. CDR3 nucleotides: TGTGCCAGCAGCTTAGATCGACTAGCGGGCCGCAATGAGCAGTTCTTC. It encodes CASSLDRLAGRNEQFF.

The rearrangement uses TRBV28 and TRBJ2-3; TRBD1 might be the D (6 bases). The germline V gene encodes CDR1 MDHEN and CDR2 SYDVKM. This CDR3 contains 8 residues. V dropped 11 bases and J dropped 14 bases, with 11 bases sitting between them. CDR3 sequence reads: CACGQSYF. In DNA form, the CDR3 reads TGTGCCTGCGGACAGTCGTATTTT.

The chain joins TRBV5-4 to TRBJ2-3; 8 bases align to TRBD2. Germline V gene sequence: CDR1 SGHNT, CDR2 YYREEE (reference sequence). Unmatched junction bases numbered 4, after V lost 0 bases and J lost 4 bases. This CDR3 is built from 15 residues. CDR3 sequence (DNA): TGTGCCAGCAGCTTGGTTAGCGGGATGGCAGATACGCAGTATTTT. Amino acid sequence: CASSLVSGMADTQYF.

The V gene is TRBV4-1, the J gene TRBJ1-5, with D perhaps TRBD1 (6 bases). The CDR3 is 15 amino acids. Per germline, CDR1 MGHRA and CDR2 YSYEKL. Trimming stripped 5 bases from V and 3 bases from J, with 14 bases between. CDR3 bases: TGCGCCAGCAGCTGGACTCAGGGGAACAATCAGCCCCAGCATTTT. Its translation is CASSWTQGNNQPQHF.

The V gene is TRBV18, the J gene TRBJ2-5; D gene unclear. With 3 bases removed from V and 1 base from J, the gap between germline ends came to 6 bases. The CDR3 totals 13 residues. Germline V lookup: CDR1 KGHSH, CDR2 LQKENI. Here the CDR3 reads CASSPLSQETQYF. In DNA form, the CDR3 reads TGTGCCAGCTCACCCCTATCCCAAGAGACCCAGTACTTC.

The CDR3 loop is CSVAGTGDQPQHF. The CDR3 region has the DNA TGCAGCGTTGCCGGGACAGGGGATCAGCCCCAGCATTTT. The chain uses TRBV29-1 and TRBJ1-5, with 10 bases matching TRBD1. Germline V CDR1 and CDR2: SQVTM, ANQGSEA. The CDR3 length is 13 residues. J gave up 5 bases and V 4 bases, and 2 bases lay outside the gene matches.

The chain uses TRBV6-5 and TRBJ1-1; 9 bases align to TRBD1. CDR3 length equals 15 residues. V lost 4 bases, J lost 12 bases, and 15 bases stayed unmatched. CDR1 is MNHEY, CDR2 SVGAGI, per germline. In DNA form, the CDR3 reads TGTGCCAGCAGTTCCCCGGGACAGGGATTCAGGGGTACTTTCTTT. Its translation: CASSSPGQGFRGTFF.

For this clone: The junction and the germline gene differ at one end; a read error may be behind it. The genes are TRBV7-7 and TRBJ2-5, with D perhaps TRBD1 (5 bases). The length of the CDR3 is 16 residues. Germline V gives CDR1 SSHAT, CDR2 FNYEAQ (reference sequence). The CDR3 coding sequence is TGTGCTAGCAGCCCGAATAAGGGGAACTTACAAGAGACCCAGTACTTC. Residues: CASSPNKGNLQETQYF.

The chain links TRBV11-3 to TRBJ1-4, with 8 bases identical to TRBD1. Germline assignment: CDR1 SGHNT and CDR2 YENEEA. Trimming removed 0 bases from V and 7 bases from J; junction bases left unmatched: 1. The CDR3 is 14 residues long. In DNA, the CDR3 is TGTGCCAGCAGCTTAGACGGGACAGGTGAAAAACTGTTTTTT. Its translation: CASSLDGTGEKLFF.

The DNA for the CDR3 is TGTGCCAGTAGCGATACCAATGAGGATCCTTTCTTT. Its protein is CASSDTNEDPFF. The rearrangement uses TRBV19 and TRBJ1-1; D is undetermined. Germline-derived CDR1 and CDR2 are LNHDA and SQIVND (reference sequence). The CDR3 runs to 12 residues. V gave up 6 bases and J gave up 12 bases, with 17 bases separating them.

This clone was observed a single time. This rearrangement joins TRBV10-2 to TRBJ1-2, with TRBD1 as a possible D gene (5 bases). The V gene lost 0 bases and the J gene lost 4 bases, with 15 bases spanning the gap. CDR3 length equals 16 residues. CDR1 and CDR2 (germline): WSHSY, SAAADI. CDR3 loop: CASSESTAGGSYGYTF. The DNA of the CDR3 is TGCGCCAGCAGTGAGTCGACGGCGGGGGGAAGCTATGGCTACACCTTC.

V and J are TRBV5-6 and TRBJ2-7; D not certain. V lost 4 bases to trimming and J lost 0 bases, with 11 bases between them. Germline loops: CDR1 SGHDT, CDR2 YYEEEE. The CDR3 is made up of 14 amino acids. CDR3 protein: CASSPRVISYEQYF. The DNA for the CDR3 is TGTGCCAGCAGCCCCCGGGTGATCTCCTACGAGCAGTACTTC.

The chain combines TRBV9 with TRBJ2-2, with a weak D call TRBD1 (6 bases). The V gene's germline CDR1 is SGDLS and CDR2 YYNGEE. The CDR3 loop spans 14 amino acids. V was cut by 6 bases and J by 7 bases, with 16 bases left in between. For the CDR3, the DNA is TGTGCCAGCAACACAGGGAATTGGGACGGGGAGCTGTTTTTT. Encoded protein: CASNTGNWDGELFF. Combining the CDR3 with reference TRBV9 and TRBJ2-2 gives the whole variable domain DSGVTQTPKHLITATGQRVTLRCSPRSGDLSVYWYQQSLDQGLQFLIQYYNGEERAKGNILERFSAQQFPDLHSELNLSSLELGDSALYFCASNTGNWDGELFFGEGSRLTVL.

CDR3 region: CASSQASGRALHYNEQFF. In DNA form, the CDR3 reads TGCGCCAGCAGCCAAGCTAGCGGGAGGGCCCTCCACTACAATGAGCAGTTCTTC. This sequence joins TRBV4-1 and TRBJ2-1; TRBD2 agrees at 12 bases. CDR1 MGHRA and CDR2 YSYEKL come from the germline V gene. There are 18 residues in the CDR3. V lost 1 base to trimming and J lost 3 bases; unmatched junction nucleotides: 7.

This clone has a single count. The chain uses TRBV10-2 and TRBJ1-6; tentative D call: TRBD1 (6 bases). V lost 4 bases to trimming and J lost 7 bases, with 23 bases between them. CDR3 size: 18 residues. CDR1 WSHSY and CDR2 SAAADI come from the germline V gene. CDR3 nucleotides: TGCGCCAGCAGTGCCTCAAGATTCCGAACAGGGCCCAATTCACCCCTCCACTTT. Translation: CASSASRFRTGPNSPLHF.

The chain has TRBV5-8 and TRBJ1-3; TRBD1 is a possible D gene (6 bases). The germline CDR1 and CDR2 sequences are SGHTS and YDEGEE. The V and J ends lost 4 bases and 3 bases respectively, with 14 bases between them. This CDR3 has 15 residues. This CDR3 is CASSPVQGIGNTIYF. The CDR3 bases are TGTGCCAGCAGCCCCGTACAGGGAATTGGAAACACCATATATTTT.